What follows describes a single TCR beta chain. The antigen is not known. The data belong to a study of metastatic and nonmetastatic thyroid tumors. Study information: From malignant and benign thyroid patients, repertoires in blood and in tumor or nodule tissue were compared.

The CDR3 runs to 16 residues. V trimming: 2 bases; J trimming: 8 bases; junction bases outside the gene matches: 12. CDR1 and CDR2 from the germline V gene are LGHNA and YNFKEQ. General study points: As reported, TCR beta diversity in blood and tumor was significantly higher in malignant thyroid tumors than in benign nodules.

No patient had received any treatment before thyroid surgery. Study processing details: A classifier for distant metastasis in papillary thyroid cancer was constructed using CDR3 differences observed across clinicopathological groups. TCRdb re-called clones via MiXCR from the PCR reads. The V and J calls here are based on TCRdb, not the publication. The top ten clones hold under 30% of a sample with 7,500 to 9,000 clones, approximately 23% of them seen once. The clonotype originates from a female donor with papillary thyroid cancer or a benign thyroid nodule (not recorded which). Some clones in this sample may be carry-over from other donors' samples. V and J are TRBV4-2 and TRBJ1-2; TRBD1 agrees at 9 bases. Material for sequencing was tumor tissue. The CDR3 protein is CASSQPGQQGAEGYTF. CDR3 DNA: TGTGCCAGCAGCCAACCTGGCCAACAGGGGGCAGAGGGCTACACCTTC.